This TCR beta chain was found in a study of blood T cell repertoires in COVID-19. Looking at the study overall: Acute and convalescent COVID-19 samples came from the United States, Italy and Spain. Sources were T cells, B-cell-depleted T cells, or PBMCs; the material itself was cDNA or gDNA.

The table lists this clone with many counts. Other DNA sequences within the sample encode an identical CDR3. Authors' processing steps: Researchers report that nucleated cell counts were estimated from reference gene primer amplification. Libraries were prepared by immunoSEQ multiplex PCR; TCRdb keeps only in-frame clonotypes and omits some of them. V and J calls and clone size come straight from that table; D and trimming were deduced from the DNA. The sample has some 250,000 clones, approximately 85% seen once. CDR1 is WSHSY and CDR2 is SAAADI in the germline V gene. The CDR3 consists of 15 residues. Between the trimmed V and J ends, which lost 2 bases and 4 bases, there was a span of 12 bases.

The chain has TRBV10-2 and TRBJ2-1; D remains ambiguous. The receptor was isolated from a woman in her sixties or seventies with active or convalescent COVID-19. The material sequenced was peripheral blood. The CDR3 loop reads CASSEAVVEYNEQFF. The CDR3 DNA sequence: TGCGCCAGCAGTGAGGCAGTAGTGGAGTACAATGAGCAGTTCTTC.